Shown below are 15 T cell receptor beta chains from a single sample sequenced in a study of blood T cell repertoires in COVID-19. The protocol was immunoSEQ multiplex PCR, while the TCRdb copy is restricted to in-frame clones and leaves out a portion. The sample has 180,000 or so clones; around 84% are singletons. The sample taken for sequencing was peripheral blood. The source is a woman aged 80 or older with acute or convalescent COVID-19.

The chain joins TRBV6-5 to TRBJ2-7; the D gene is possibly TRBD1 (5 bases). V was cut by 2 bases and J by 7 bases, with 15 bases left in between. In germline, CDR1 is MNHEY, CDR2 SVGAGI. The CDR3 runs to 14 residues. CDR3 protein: CASSYDPGHREQYF. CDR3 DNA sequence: TGTGCCAGCAGTTACGATCCCGGACATCGGGAGCAGTACTTC.

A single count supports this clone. This CDR3 reads CASTLAGTGELFF. The CDR3, as DNA: TGTGCCAGCACACTAGCGGGAACCGGGGAGCTGTTTTTT. The chain joins TRBV28 to TRBJ2-2, with 10 bases that match TRBD2. The CDR3 has 13 amino acids. With V trimmed by 7 bases and J by 5 bases, 1 base remained unmatched. CDR1 is MDHEN, CDR2 SYDVKM, per germline.

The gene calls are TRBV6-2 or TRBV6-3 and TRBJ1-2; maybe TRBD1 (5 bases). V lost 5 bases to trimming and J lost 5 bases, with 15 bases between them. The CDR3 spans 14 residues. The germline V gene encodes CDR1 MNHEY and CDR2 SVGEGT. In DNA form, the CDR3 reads TGTGCCAGCAGTACCCGACAGCTCCCGTATGGCTACACCTTC. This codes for CASSTRQLPYGYTF.

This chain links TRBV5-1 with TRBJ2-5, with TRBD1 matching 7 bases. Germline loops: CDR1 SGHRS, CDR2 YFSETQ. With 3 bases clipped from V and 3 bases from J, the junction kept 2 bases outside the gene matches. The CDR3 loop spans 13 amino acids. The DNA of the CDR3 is TGCGCCAGCAGCTCAGGACAGGAAGAGACCCAGTACTTC. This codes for CASSSGQEETQYF.

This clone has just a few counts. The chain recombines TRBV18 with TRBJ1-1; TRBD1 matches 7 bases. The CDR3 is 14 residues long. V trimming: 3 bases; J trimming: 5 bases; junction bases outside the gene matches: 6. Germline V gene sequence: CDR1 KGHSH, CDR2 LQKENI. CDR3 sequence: CASSPGQRGTEAFF. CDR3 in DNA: TGTGCCAGCTCACCGGGACAGAGGGGGACTGAAGCTTTCTTT.

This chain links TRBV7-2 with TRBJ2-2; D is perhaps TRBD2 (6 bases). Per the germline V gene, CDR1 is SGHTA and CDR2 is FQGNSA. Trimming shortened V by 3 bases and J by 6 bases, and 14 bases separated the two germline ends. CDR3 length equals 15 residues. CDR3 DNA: TGTGCCAGCAGCTTGGGGGGAGGAATACCCGGGGAGCTGTTTTTT. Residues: CASSLGGGIPGELFF.

CDR3 region: CAWSVKGGGNYGYTF. CDR3 DNA: TGTGCCTGGAGTGTGAAAGGGGGCGGTAACTATGGCTACACCTTC. J is TRBJ1-2 and V is TRBV30; 7 nucleotides match TRBD1. Per germline, CDR1 GTSNPN and CDR2 SVGIG (reference sequence). There are 15 residues in the CDR3. J was trimmed by 1 base and V by 0 bases; bases with no gene match: 5.

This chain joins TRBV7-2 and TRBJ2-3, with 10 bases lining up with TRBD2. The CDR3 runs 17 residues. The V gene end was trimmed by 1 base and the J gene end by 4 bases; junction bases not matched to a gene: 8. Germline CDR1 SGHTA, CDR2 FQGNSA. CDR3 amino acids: CASSLGGKAGGADTQYF. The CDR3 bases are TGTGCCAGCAGCTTAGGGGGTAAAGCGGGAGGGGCAGATACGCAGTATTTT. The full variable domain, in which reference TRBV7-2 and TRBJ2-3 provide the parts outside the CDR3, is GAGVSQSPSNKVTEKGKDVELRCDPISGHTALYWYRQSLGQGLEFLIYFQGNSAPDKSGLPSDRFSAERTGGSVSTLTIQRTQQEDSAVYLCASSLGGKAGGADTQYFGPGTRLTVL.

As DNA, the CDR3 is TGTGCCAGCAGCGTAGCTGTAGCGAACACCGGGGAGCTGTTTTTT. Its protein is CASSVAVANTGELFF. The chain recombines TRBV9 with TRBJ2-2; the D is unclear. This CDR3 has 15 residues. The germline CDR1 and CDR2 sequences are SGDLS and YYNGEE. V was trimmed by 0 bases and J by 0 bases, leaving 6 bases between them.

In nucleotides, the CDR3 is TGTGCCAGCGATGAACAGGGACGGTTCACTGAAGCTTTCTTT. Translated, it gives CASDEQGRFTEAFF. V is TRBV21-1 and J is TRBJ1-1; the table's D gene call, TRBD1, was not cross checked with the DNA. TRBV21-1 is a documented pseudogene. CDR3 length: 14 amino acids.

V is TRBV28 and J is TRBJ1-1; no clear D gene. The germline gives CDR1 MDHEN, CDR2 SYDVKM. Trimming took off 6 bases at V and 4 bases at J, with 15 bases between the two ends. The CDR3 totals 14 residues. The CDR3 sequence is CASSLALRVTEAFF. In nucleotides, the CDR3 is TGTGCCAGCAGCTTAGCCCTCCGGGTCACTGAAGCTTTCTTT. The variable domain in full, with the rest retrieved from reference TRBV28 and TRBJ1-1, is DVKVTQSSRYLVKRTGEKVFLECVQDMDHENMFWYRQDPGLGLRLIYFSYDVKMKEKGDIPEGYSVSREKKERFSLILESASTNQTSMYLCASSLALRVTEAFFGQGTRLTVV.

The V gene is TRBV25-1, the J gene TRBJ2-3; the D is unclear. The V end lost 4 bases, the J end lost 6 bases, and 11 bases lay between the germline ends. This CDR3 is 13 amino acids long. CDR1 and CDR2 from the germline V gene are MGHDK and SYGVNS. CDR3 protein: CASSVPGYDTQYF. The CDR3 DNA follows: TGTGCCAGCAGTGTTCCCGGTTATGATACGCAGTATTTT.

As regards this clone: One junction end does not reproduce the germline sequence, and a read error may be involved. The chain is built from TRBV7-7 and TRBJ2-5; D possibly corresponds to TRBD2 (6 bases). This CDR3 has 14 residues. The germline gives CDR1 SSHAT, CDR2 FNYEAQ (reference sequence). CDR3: CASSLPGGTAVQYF. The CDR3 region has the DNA TGTGCTAGCAGCTTACCCGGGGGAACGGCCGTCCAGTACTTC.

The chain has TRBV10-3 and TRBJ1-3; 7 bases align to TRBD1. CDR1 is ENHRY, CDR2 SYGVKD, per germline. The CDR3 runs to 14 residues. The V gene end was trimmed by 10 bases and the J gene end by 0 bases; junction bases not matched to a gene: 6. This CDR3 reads CASGQAGSGNTIYF. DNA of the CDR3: TGTGCCAGTGGACAGGCGGGCTCTGGAAACACCATATATTTT.

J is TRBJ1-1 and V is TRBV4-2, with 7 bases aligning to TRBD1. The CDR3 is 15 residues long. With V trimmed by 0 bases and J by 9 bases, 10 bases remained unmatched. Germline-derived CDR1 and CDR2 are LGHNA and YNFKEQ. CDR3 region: CASSQDLTGYVKAFF. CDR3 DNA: TGTGCCAGCAGCCAAGACCTGACAGGGTACGTGAAAGCTTTCTTT.